The clone carrying this TCR beta chain was observed many times. The CDR3 runs to 18 residues. CDR1 is MDHEN, CDR2 SYDVKM, per germline. J gave up 5 bases and V 6 bases, and 11 bases lay outside the gene matches. These data come from a study of T cells in Graves' hyperthyroidism and ophthalmopathy. There were TCR beta CDR3 regions amplified from RNA transcripts. An initial round of RT-PCR targeting the TCR CDR3 relied on the HTBI primer set. TCRdb used MiXCR to reprocess the multiplex PCR reads, holding one entry per CDR3 protein. The sample has a few hundred thousand distinct CDR3 sequences; about a sixth are singletons.

The sequence came from a woman in her 50s with Graves' hyperthyroidism. The chain couples TRBV28 to TRBJ2-3; 16 bases are a match to TRBD2. The sequencing input was blood. In DNA, the CDR3 is TGTGCCAGCAGGGGACTAGCGGGAGGGCCTAAGGGTGGAGATACGCAGTATTTT. This encodes CASRGLAGGPKGGDTQYF.